This TCR beta chain was recovered during a study of T cell responses to AZD1222 COVID-19 vaccine (dated by TCRdb to the early 2020s). Study-wide context: TCR sequencing covered fewer than 250 trial participants: 200 to 220 given two doses of AZD1222 and 26 given two doses of MenACWY control vaccine. Enrollment into the trials was organized by age into subgroups of 18-55, 56-69 and 70-plus years, and those subgroups contained roughly 140, 27 and 60 TCR-sequenced participants, respectively. Summary of the overall study and its limitations: After two AZD1222 doses, both the breadth and the depth of spike-specific TCRs were significantly higher than at day 0 and than in MenACWY recipients. Conclusions about previously exposed vaccinees are limited because only five or six AZD1222 recipients were SARS-CoV-2 seropositive at baseline. Most participants were white British and females outnumbered males, and the authors suggested that clonal diversity may have been underestimated. The vaccine-associated CD4 TCRs covered the entire spike protein, and the dominant responses fell in regions 160-218 and 743-854. Because no day 14 peak-response samples were available, the repertoires could be characterized only after the peak T cell response. Reportedly, close to half of the unique spike-specific TCRs recognized epitopes lying outside the regions that are mutated in the B.1.351 and B.1.1.7 variants. The 56-69-year group was small, and its depth increase did not reach significance, likely because of low power.

Regarding this clone: Its antigen is unknown. Qualities for individual bases were not recorded, and no much larger clone is one base off.

The CDR3 regions of human TCRbeta chains were analyzed by immunosequencing. Per the source publication's procedure: TCRs in the repertoires were compared against a reference library of SARS-CoV-2-specific TCRs that had been generated with the MIRA antigen-specificity platform. Breadth meant the fraction of unique TCRs that were SARS-CoV-2-associated, whereas depth meant the fraction of total T cells that were SARS-CoV-2-associated. Each spike-specific TCR was assigned to its reactive spike region and to a CD4 or CD8 class using the MIRA data. Log10-transformed breadth and depth values were compared by one-way ANOVA with Sidak's multiple comparisons tests. The table comes from immuneACCESS by way of TCRdb, which keeps in-frame sequences with V and J called. Part of the clones is missing from these tables; in studies checked, under half for an unresolved V gene and the rest for unknown reasons. V and J calls and clone size are copied from that table; D and trimming were computed from the DNA. The sample table records some 150,000 clones; roughly nine tenths of these occur just once. Approximately 5.1% of the sample comes from the top ten.

The time point label, read with the paper, signifies: baseline before first vaccination. The treatment or condition label corresponds to: meningococcal conjugate vaccine given as trial control. The vaccinee samples were drawn from two UK trials, COV001 and COV002, one of which was a single-blind randomized controlled phase 2/3 trial testing AZD1222 (ChAdOx1 nCoV-19) in healthy adults. For TCRbeta chain sequencing, PBMC samples were collected from trial participants at day 0 and at day 28 after the second dose. Trimming accounts for 3 bases at V and 7 bases at J, while the number of junction bases matched to no gene is 8. The CDR3 runs 14 amino acids, cysteine and phenylalanine included. Only the CDR3 region is kept as DNA, spanning 42 bases read in frame from base 1. Looking up the germline V gene yields CDR1 MGHDK and CDR2 SYGVNS.

Recombination linked TRBV25-1 to TRBJ1-1, with 7 bases matching TRBD1. This specimen was peripheral blood, taken on day 0 of MenACWY control vaccination. This receptor was identified in an adult in good health. The encoded CDR3 is CASSDSPGQVEAFF. The bases read TGTGCCAGCAGTGATTCTCCCGGACAGGTTGAAGCTTTCTTT.